This T cell receptor (beta chain) is from a study of control samples from healthy donors and cancer patients. TCRdb keeps only in-frame clones here, not all; method: immunoSEQ multiplex PCR. The table records 150,000 to 200,000 clones, about 92% of them present only once. V lost 6 bases and J lost 8, with 13 bases in between. The CDR3 length is 12 residues. V usage is TRBV12-3 or TRBV12-4 and J usage is TRBJ1-1, with D unresolved. The sequenced sample consisted of blood. The sequence derives from a man aged 25-45 years in good health. For the CDR3, the DNA is TGTGCCAGCAGAGGAGACGCTAGCGAAGCTTTCTTT. Its protein is CASRGDASEAFF.